A single count supports the clone carrying this T cell receptor (beta chain). Indicated time point: baseline, week 1 (first vaccination visit). Treatment indicated: pre-vaccination baseline after standard-of-care therapy. These data originate in a study of a mutant IDH1 vaccine in newly diagnosed glioma. Per germline, CDR1 SGHAT and CDR2 FQNNGV. V lost 2 bases to trimming and J lost 10 bases, with 18 bases between them. The CDR3 extends over 15 amino acids. This table comes from immunoSEQ multiplex PCR, and its TCRdb copy is limited to in-frame clones, with some not included. The sample contains some 95,000 clones, just under 80% of which appear only once.

This TCR derives from a man aged 40-50 years with glioma. The specimen comprised PBMCs, sampled from a glioma patient treated with radiotherapy, temozolomide or both. The V gene is TRBV11-2, the J gene TRBJ1-5; unclear D gene. The CDR3 sequence is CASSLKGAVNGPQHF. The CDR3 DNA is TGTGCCAGCAGCTTAAAGGGAGCGGTTAATGGTCCCCAGCATTTT.